This TCR beta chain stems from a study of blood T cell repertoires in COVID-19. Overall study: The United States, Italy and Spain were the sources of the acute and convalescent COVID-19 samples. Sample material is recorded as cDNA or gDNA derived from T cells, B-cell-depleted T cells, or PBMCs.

J gave up 6 bases and V 10 bases, and 13 bases lay outside the gene matches. Germline assignment: CDR1 SEHNR and CDR2 FQNEAQ (reference sequence). This CDR3 is 14 amino acids long. Original processing notes: Scientists estimated how many nucleated cells there were by amplifying reference gene primers. Using immunoSEQ multiplex PCR, the repertoire was profiled, and TCRdb retains in-frame clones only, with some absent. That table is the source of V, J and clone size, and D and trimming were worked out from the DNA. Among about 310,000 clones, about 87% were seen once, and the ten largest hold approximately 8%.

The clonotype was recovered from a woman aged 45-65 years who had recovered from COVID-19. The sequenced sample was peripheral blood. J is TRBJ2-7 and V is TRBV7-9; 9 nucleotides agree with TRBD2. CDR3: CAITSVAGVSEQYF. The CDR3 coding sequence is TGTGCCATAACTTCGGTAGCGGGAGTCTCCGAGCAGTACTTC.